The following is a T cell receptor (beta chain) sequence with its context. No antigen is known for it. The data derive from a study of regulatory dendritic cells for organ transplantation. Broader study findings: Memory CD8+ clonal expansion seemed more limited with regulatory than mature dendritic cells.

This CDR3 has 15 amino acids. Trimming took 4 bases from V and 3 from J, leaving 13 bases between them. Per the germline V gene, CDR1 is MGHRA and CDR2 is YSYEKL. Assay used: immunoSEQ multiplex PCR; TCRdb lists only in-frame clones, some missing. The sample carries 9,000 to 13,000 clones, roughly 70% recorded once. The chain carries TRBV4-1 and TRBJ2-4, with D possibly TRBD1 on 6 matching bases. This TCR derives from a human donor in good health. Material: memory CD8+ T cells from blood. Subset indicated: CD45RO+ memory T cells. CDR3 in DNA: TGCGCCAGCAGCCTGAGGACAGTAATCAAAAACATTCAGTACTTC. Protein product: CASSLRTVIKNIQYF.